Below are 25 T cell receptor beta chains sequenced from a single sample in a study of PD-1 blockade in classical Hodgkin lymphoma. Each patient experienced a relapse that followed autologous stem cell transplantation, and brentuximab vedotin exposure varied. TCRdb keeps only in-frame clones here, not all; method: immunoSEQ multiplex PCR. The data show under 30,000 clones, with 70% to 75% seen just once and under 3.5% held by the top ten. The input for sequencing was peripheral blood mononuclear cells (PBMCs), taken before the second cycle of nivolumab. All receptors come from a human donor with classical Hodgkin lymphoma.

The V and J genes are TRBV2 and TRBJ1-1, with D perhaps TRBD1 (6 bases). The CDR3 loop spans 14 amino acids. V lost 6 bases and J lost 5, with 16 bases in between. Per the germline V gene, CDR1 is SNHLY and CDR2 is FYNNEI. The CDR3 region has the DNA TGTGCCAGCAGGAGGGGGGAAAGTGGAACTGAAGCTTTCTTT. Amino acids: CASRRGESGTEAFF.

The J gene is TRBJ2-1, the V gene TRBV5-1; 7 bases are a match to TRBD2. The CDR3 sequence is 17 residues long. Trimming cost V 4 bases and J 0 bases; bases outside gene matches: 10. Germline V gene lookup returns CDR1 SGHRS and CDR2 YFSETQ. The CDR3 sequence is CASSGSKAGSSYNEQFF. The CDR3 nucleotides read TGCGCCAGCAGCGGAAGTAAAGCGGGGAGCTCCTACAATGAGCAGTTCTTC.

The V gene is TRBV19, the J gene TRBJ2-6; tentative D call: TRBD2 (6 bases). Looked up from germline, CDR1 is LNHDA and CDR2 is SQIVND (reference sequence). The CDR3 length is 15 residues. The V and J ends lost 1 base and 4 bases respectively, with 8 bases between them. The DNA for the CDR3 is TGTGCCAGTAGTATAGGGGGACTCGGGGCCAACGTCCTGACTTTC. It yields the protein CASSIGGLGANVLTF.

V is TRBV9 and J is TRBJ2-5; D perhaps matches TRBD2 (7 bases). CDR1 and CDR2 from the germline V gene are SGDLS and YYNGEE. The CDR3 is 15 residues long. The V end was cut by 3 bases, the J end by 5 bases, with 17 bases between. Here the CDR3 reads CASSARMRGGETQYF. The CDR3 nucleotides read TGTGCCAGCAGCGCCAGAATGAGGGGGGGGGAGACCCAGTACTTC.

The chain has TRBV6-5 and TRBJ2-7; no clear D. CDR1 and CDR2 from the germline V gene are MNHEY and SVGAGI. Trimming pared 6 bases from V and 2 bases from J, leaving 14 bases between. CDR3 length equals 14 residues. The DNA of the CDR3 is TGTGCCAGCAGCCTTGGCACCTACACCTACGAGCAGTACTTC. This sequence encodes CASSLGTYTYEQYF.

This clone was recorded a few times. The V and J genes are TRBV7-8 and TRBJ2-5, with no clear D. Germline CDR1 reads SGHVS; CDR2 reads FQNEAQ. Trimming pared 4 bases from V and 5 bases from J, leaving 17 bases between. The CDR3 runs 15 residues. The CDR3 DNA sequence: TGTGCCAGCAGCTCCGCGATACCGAACGAGGAGACCCAGTACTTC. Protein product: CASSSAIPNEETQYF.

For this clone: In the same sample, other DNA sequences code for this CDR3. J is TRBJ2-1 and V is TRBV4-1; tentatively, D is TRBD1 (6 bases). The CDR3 is 13 amino acids. V lost 1 base, J lost 7 bases, and 8 bases lay in between. CDR1 and CDR2 from the germline V gene are MGHRA and YSYEKL. The CDR3 here is CASSQVQGNEQFF. The CDR3 coding sequence is TGCGCCAGCAGCCAAGTTCAGGGGAATGAGCAGTTCTTC.

The rearrangement joins TRBV2 to TRBJ2-1; D is ambiguous. Germline V CDR1 and CDR2: SNHLY, FYNNEI. V lost 8 bases and J 6 bases, leaving 5 bases between the germline ends. The CDR3 is 10 amino acids. This CDR3 reads CASWSNEQFF. Written as DNA, the CDR3 is TGTGCCAGCTGGAGCAATGAGCAGTTCTTC.

The genes are TRBV19 and TRBJ1-1; D is unresolved. Germline-derived CDR1 and CDR2 are LNHDA and SQIVND (reference sequence). V was clipped by 1 base and J by 7 bases, with 7 bases between them. The CDR3 consists of 12 residues. CDR3 protein: CASSIGRLEAFF. The CDR3 bases are TGTGCCAGTAGTATAGGGCGACTTGAAGCTTTCTTT. Drawing the rest from reference TRBV19 and TRBJ1-1, the complete variable domain is DGGITQSPKYLFRKEGQNVTLSCEQNLNHDAMYWYRQDPGQGLRLIYYSQIVNDFQKGDIAEGYSVSREKKESFPLTVTSAQKNPTAFYLCASSIGRLEAFFGQGTRLTVV.

This clone has just a few counts. The gene calls are TRBV7-9 and TRBJ1-4, with a weak D call TRBD1 (5 bases). Trimming cost V 5 bases and J 4 bases, with 17 bases left between them. Germline CDR1 reads SEHNR; CDR2 reads FQNEAQ (reference sequence). CDR3 length equals 16 residues. The CDR3 bases are TGTGCCAGCAGCCCCCCCCAGGGTGGAGGTAATGAAAAACTGTTTTTT. Encoded protein: CASSPPQGGGNEKLFF.

The chain joins TRBV30 to TRBJ2-2; D gene ambiguous. The germline V and J ends were trimmed by 1 base and 6 bases, with 15 bases remaining between them. This CDR3 has 15 amino acids. CDR1 and CDR2 from the germline V gene are GTSNPN and SVGIG (reference sequence). CDR3: CAWSGVPLKAGELFF. CDR3 coding DNA: TGTGCCTGGAGTGGTGTCCCTCTTAAGGCCGGGGAGCTGTTTTTT.

This clone was found once. This chain connects TRBV6-5 to TRBJ2-7, with D possibly TRBD2 on 6 matching bases. CDR1 MNHEY and CDR2 SVGAGI come from the germline V gene. The CDR3 has 15 amino acids. The germline V and J ends were trimmed by 7 bases and 7 bases, with 23 bases remaining between them. CDR3 sequence (DNA): TGTGCCAGCAATAACGCTTGGCAGGGACTGGGGGAGCAGTACTTC. This codes for CASNNAWQGLGEQYF.

The count of this clone is one. The chain carries TRBV9 and TRBJ2-7; TRBD1 aligns across 7 bases. This CDR3 has 16 amino acids. Germline CDR1 SGDLS, CDR2 YYNGEE. With 3 bases clipped from V and 0 bases from J, the junction kept 9 bases outside the gene matches. The CDR3 DNA reads TGTGCCAGCAGCGCCCGACCGGGACAGATCTCCTACGAGCAGTACTTC. This gives the protein CASSARPGQISYEQYF.

This chain connects TRBV2 to TRBJ1-2, with 7 positions matching TRBD1. Germline trimming cut 7 bases from V and 10 bases from J; bases unmatched to any gene: 6. CDR1 SNHLY and CDR2 FYNNEI come from the germline V gene. The CDR3 spans 11 residues. CDR3 in amino acids: CASTGGQIYTF. The DNA for the CDR3 is TGTGCCAGCACGGGGGGACAGATCTACACCTTC.

The chain links TRBV2 to TRBJ2-1; D assignment may be TRBD1 or TRBD2 (5 bases each). The CDR3 is 14 amino acids. Germline V gene sequence: CDR1 SNHLY, CDR2 FYNNEI. V was clipped by 8 bases and J by 2 bases, with 13 bases between them. The CDR3, as DNA: TGTGCCAGCGTAGGGACCGAGACCTACAATGAGCAGTTCTTC. It encodes CASVGTETYNEQFF.

The chain is built from TRBV5-1 and TRBJ2-5; 8 nucleotides match TRBD1. With 0 bases clipped from V and 2 bases from J, the junction kept 3 bases outside the gene matches. CDR3 size: 15 residues. Per the germline V gene, CDR1 is SGHRS and CDR2 is YFSETQ. The chain's CDR3 is CASSLAGGLQETQYF. The CDR3, as DNA: TGCGCCAGCAGCTTGGCAGGGGGCCTTCAAGAGACCCAGTACTTC.

This chain joins TRBV30 and TRBJ1-4; TRBD1 is a possible D gene (6 bases). The CDR3 totals 12 residues. Germline CDR1 GTSNPN, CDR2 SVGIG (reference sequence). V lost 0 bases, J lost 7 bases, and 6 bases lay in between. The CDR3 sequence is CAWSVQGEKLFF. CDR3 DNA: TGTGCCTGGAGTGTACAGGGTGAAAAACTGTTTTTT.

This clone was detected only a few times. The chain employs TRBV13 and TRBJ2-1; D unclear. This CDR3 is 14 amino acids long. Trimming left V 8 bases short and J 8 bases short, with 19 bases between. The germline V gene encodes CDR1 PRHDT and CDR2 FYEKMQ (reference sequence). The CDR3 protein is CASSPEQQYYEQFF. DNA for the CDR3: TGTGCCAGCTCTCCTGAACAACAGTATTATGAGCAGTTCTTC.

Judged by abundance, this clone is medium-sized. The rearrangement links TRBV19 to TRBJ2-7; D gene uncertain. Between the trimmed V and J ends, which lost 6 bases and 3 bases, there was a span of 6 bases. The length of the CDR3 is 11 residues. The germline gives CDR1 LNHDA, CDR2 SQIVND (reference sequence). CDR3 region: CASRFGYEQYF. The CDR3 DNA is TGTGCCAGTAGGTTTGGCTACGAGCAGTACTTC.

This chain links TRBV6-5 with TRBJ1-1; D is uncertain. Trimming took off 2 bases at V and 0 bases at J, with 4 bases between the two ends. This CDR3 contains 13 residues. Germline CDR1 MNHEY, CDR2 SVGAGI. CDR3 nucleotide sequence: TGTGCCAGCAGTTACGTGATGAACACTGAAGCTTTCTTT. It yields the protein CASSYVMNTEAFF.

The rearrangement joins TRBV19 to TRBJ1-1; D is perhaps TRBD1 (5 bases). The V end lost 7 bases, the J end lost 4 bases, and 19 bases lay between the germline ends. CDR1 is LNHDA, CDR2 SQIVND, per germline (reference sequence). The CDR3 runs to 15 residues. CDR3 amino acids: CASNRDPSATTEAFF. DNA for the CDR3: TGTGCCAGTAATCGGGACCCGTCTGCTACCACTGAAGCTTTCTTT.

This chain joins TRBV5-6 and TRBJ1-1; 9 nucleotides match TRBD1. V was pared by 0 bases and J by 0 bases, with 0 bases of the junction left unmatched. The germline CDR1 and CDR2 sequences are SGHDT and YYEEEE. CDR3 length: 15 amino acids. CDR3 residues: CASSLGTGVNTEAFF. The DNA for the CDR3 is TGTGCCAGCAGCTTGGGGACAGGGGTGAACACTGAAGCTTTCTTT.

The chain joins TRBV7-9 to TRBJ1-4; no definite D call. The CDR3 sequence is 17 residues long. The germline V and J ends were trimmed by 5 bases and 3 bases, with 19 bases remaining between them. Germline CDR1 is SEHNR and CDR2 is FQNEAQ (reference sequence). This CDR3 is CASSPPPSGSANEKLFF. In nucleotides, the CDR3 is TGTGCCAGCAGCCCCCCCCCATCCGGAAGCGCTAATGAAAAACTGTTTTTT.

This clone is a singleton in its sample. This chain uses TRBV4-1 with TRBJ1-1; no clear D gene. Germline CDR1 reads MGHRA; CDR2 reads YSYEKL. Deletions cut 4 bases from V and 3 bases from J, with 9 bases between. The length of the CDR3 is 13 residues. The CDR3 loop reads CASSRRVDTEAFF. The CDR3 nucleotides are TGCGCCAGCAGCCGAAGGGTTGACACTGAAGCTTTCTTT.

This sequence joins TRBV2 and TRBJ2-1; D ambiguous. This CDR3 contains 13 residues. Between the trimmed V and J ends, which lost 4 bases and 4 bases, there was a span of 8 bases. CDR1 SNHLY and CDR2 FYNNEI come from the germline V gene. The CDR3 region is CASSVVGYNEQFF. DNA for the CDR3: TGTGCCAGCAGTGTTGTGGGGTACAATGAGCAGTTCTTC.